This entry describes one T cell receptor beta chain. Antigen unknown. The CDR3 runs to 14 residues. Germline loops: CDR1 MNHNS, CDR2 SASEGT. V lost 5 bases and J lost 3; bases outside the gene matches: 5. This sample is drawn from a study of cytomegalovirus exposure and HLA in healthy donors. Broader study findings: Some V segments, including TRBV6-2 and TRBV6-3, were excluded as indistinguishable. Researchers had no immune exposure information except CMV serostatus available.

A multiplex PCR was run with 60 Vbeta primers and 13 Jbeta primers. Libraries were prepared by immunoSEQ multiplex PCR; TCRdb keeps only in-frame clonotypes and omits some of them. This repertoire includes about 130,000 clones. This receptor was taken from a man between 18 and 35 years old in good health and CMV-seronegative. The rearrangement joins TRBV6-1 to TRBJ2-5; 8 bases fit TRBD1. The specimen sequenced was PBMCs. The CDR3 is CASSMTGAEETQYF. The CDR3 DNA reads as TGTGCCAGCAGTATGACAGGGGCGGAAGAGACCCAGTACTTC.